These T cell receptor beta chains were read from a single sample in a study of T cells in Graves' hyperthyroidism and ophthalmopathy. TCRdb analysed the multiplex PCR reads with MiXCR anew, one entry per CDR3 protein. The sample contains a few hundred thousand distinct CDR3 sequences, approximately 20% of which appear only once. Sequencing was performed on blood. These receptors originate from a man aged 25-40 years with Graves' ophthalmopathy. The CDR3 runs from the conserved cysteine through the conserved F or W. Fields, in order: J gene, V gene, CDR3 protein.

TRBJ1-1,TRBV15,CATSVSQGNTEAFF
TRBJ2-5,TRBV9,CASSVAYGRGRETQYF
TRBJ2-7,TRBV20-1,CSATSDSSSGYEQYF
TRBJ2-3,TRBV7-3,CASSQVAGETDTQYF
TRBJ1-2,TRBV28,CASSLRTGGVYGYTF
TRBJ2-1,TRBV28,CASSFLNEQFF
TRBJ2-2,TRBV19,CATTSGNTGELFF
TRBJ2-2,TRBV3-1,CASTQGGGANTGELFF
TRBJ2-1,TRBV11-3,CASSPLMGWSNEQFF
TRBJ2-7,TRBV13,CASSGSAGGLYEQYF
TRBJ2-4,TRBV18,CASSPGGPAKNIQYF
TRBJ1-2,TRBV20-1,CSARPRDSLQGYTF
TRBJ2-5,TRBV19,CASSFFLGEETQYF